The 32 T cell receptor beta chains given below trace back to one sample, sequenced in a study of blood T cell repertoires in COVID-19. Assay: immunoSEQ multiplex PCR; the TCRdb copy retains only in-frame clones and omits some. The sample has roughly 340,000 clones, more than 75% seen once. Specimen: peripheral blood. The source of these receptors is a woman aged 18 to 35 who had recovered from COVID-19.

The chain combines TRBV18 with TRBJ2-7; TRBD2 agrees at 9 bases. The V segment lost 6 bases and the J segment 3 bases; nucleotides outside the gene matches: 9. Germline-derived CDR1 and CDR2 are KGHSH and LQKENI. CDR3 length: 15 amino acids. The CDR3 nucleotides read TGTGCCAGCTCCCTGAATAGCGGGAGACTCTACGAGCAGTACGTC. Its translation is CASSLNSGRLYEQYV.

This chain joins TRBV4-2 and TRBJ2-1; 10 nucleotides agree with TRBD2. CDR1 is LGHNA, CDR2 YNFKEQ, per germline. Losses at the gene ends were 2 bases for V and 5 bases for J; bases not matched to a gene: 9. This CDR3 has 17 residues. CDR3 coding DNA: TGTGCCAGCAGCCAAACCGGAACTAGCGGGGTTAACAATGAGCAGTTCTTC. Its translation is CASSQTGTSGVNNEQFF.

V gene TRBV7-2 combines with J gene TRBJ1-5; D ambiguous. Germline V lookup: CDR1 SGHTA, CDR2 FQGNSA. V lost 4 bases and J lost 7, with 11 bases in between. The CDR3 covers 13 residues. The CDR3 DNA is TGTGCCAGCAGCTCGCGGGGTGGGCAGCCCCAGCATTTT. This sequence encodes CASSSRGGQPQHF.

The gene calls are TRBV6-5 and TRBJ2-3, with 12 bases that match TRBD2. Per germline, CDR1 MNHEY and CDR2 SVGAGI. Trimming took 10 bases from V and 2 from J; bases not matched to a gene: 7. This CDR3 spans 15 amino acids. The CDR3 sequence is CATSGLAGSTDTQYF. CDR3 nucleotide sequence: TGTGCCACTTCAGGACTAGCGGGATCCACAGATACGCAGTATTTT.

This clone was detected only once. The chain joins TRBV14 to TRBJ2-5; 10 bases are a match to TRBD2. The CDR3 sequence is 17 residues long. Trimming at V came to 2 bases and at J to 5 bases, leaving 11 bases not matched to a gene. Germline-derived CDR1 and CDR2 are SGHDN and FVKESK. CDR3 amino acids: CASSQTKSSGRQETQYF. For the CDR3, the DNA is TGTGCCAGCAGCCAAACGAAGAGTAGCGGGAGGCAGGAGACCCAGTACTTC.

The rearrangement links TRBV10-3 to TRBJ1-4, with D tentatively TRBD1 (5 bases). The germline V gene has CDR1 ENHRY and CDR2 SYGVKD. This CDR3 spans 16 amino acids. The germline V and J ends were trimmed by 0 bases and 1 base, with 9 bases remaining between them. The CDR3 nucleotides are TGTGCCATCAGTGAGTCGGGGGGAGAAACTAATGAAAAACTGTTTTTT. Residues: CAISESGGETNEKLFF.

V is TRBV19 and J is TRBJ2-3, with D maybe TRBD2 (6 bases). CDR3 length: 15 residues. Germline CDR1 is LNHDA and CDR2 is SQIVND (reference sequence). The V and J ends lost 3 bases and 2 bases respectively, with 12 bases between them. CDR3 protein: CASSMMRGLTDTQYF. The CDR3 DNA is TGTGCCAGTAGTATGATGCGGGGACTCACAGATACGCAGTATTTT.

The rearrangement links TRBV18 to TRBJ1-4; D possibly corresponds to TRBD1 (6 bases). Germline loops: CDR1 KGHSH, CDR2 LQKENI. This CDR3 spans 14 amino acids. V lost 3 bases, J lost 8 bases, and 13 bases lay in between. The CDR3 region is CASSPGQGREKLFF. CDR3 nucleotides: TGTGCCAGCTCACCCGGGCAGGGGAGAGAAAAACTGTTTTTT.

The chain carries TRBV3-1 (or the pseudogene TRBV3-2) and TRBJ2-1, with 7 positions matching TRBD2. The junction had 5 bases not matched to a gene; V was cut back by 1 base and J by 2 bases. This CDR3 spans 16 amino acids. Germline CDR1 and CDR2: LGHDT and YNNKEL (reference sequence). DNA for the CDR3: TGTGCCAGCAGCCAAGTCGCGGGAGTCCCCTACAATGAGCAGTTCTTC. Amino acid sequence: CASSQVAGVPYNEQFF.

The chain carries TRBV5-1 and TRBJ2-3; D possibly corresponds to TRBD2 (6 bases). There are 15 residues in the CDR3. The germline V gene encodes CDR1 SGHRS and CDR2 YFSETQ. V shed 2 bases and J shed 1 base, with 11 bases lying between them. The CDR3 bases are TGCGCCAGCAGCTTCGTGGGGGAGGGCACAGATACGCAGTATTTT. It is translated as CASSFVGEGTDTQYF.

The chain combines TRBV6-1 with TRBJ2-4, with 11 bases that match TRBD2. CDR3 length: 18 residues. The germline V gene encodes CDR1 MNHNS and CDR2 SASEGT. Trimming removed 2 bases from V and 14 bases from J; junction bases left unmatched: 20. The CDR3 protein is CASSEWAGIELAGGGKYF. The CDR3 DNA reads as TGTGCCAGCAGTGAATGGGCAGGGATAGAGCTAGCGGGAGGCGGGAAGTACTTC.

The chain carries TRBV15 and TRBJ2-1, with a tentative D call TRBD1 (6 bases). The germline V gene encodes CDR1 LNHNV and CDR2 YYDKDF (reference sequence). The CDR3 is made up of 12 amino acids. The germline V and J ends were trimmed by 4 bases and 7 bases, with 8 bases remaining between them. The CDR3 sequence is CATSMGANEQFF. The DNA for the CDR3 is TGTGCCACCAGCATGGGGGCTAATGAGCAGTTCTTC.

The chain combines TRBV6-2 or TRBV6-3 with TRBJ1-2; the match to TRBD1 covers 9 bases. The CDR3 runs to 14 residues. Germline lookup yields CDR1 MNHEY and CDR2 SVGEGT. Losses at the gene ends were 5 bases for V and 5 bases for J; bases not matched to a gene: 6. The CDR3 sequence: CASSLTGGRYGYTF. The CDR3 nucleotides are TGTGCCAGCAGTCTTACAGGGGGCCGATATGGCTACACCTTC.

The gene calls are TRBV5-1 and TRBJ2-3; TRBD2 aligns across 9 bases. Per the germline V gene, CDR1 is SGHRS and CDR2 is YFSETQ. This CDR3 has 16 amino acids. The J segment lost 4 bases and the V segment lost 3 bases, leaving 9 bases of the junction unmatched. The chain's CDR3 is CASSWGLATSADTQYF. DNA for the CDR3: TGCGCCAGCAGCTGGGGACTAGCCACTAGCGCAGATACGCAGTATTTT.

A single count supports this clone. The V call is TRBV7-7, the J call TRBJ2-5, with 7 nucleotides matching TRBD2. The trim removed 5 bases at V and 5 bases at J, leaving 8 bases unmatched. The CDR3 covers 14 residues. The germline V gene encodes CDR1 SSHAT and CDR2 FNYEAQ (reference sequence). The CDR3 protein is CASSPGAGLETQYF. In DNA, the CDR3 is TGTGCCAGCAGCCCAGGAGCGGGATTGGAGACCCAGTACTTC.

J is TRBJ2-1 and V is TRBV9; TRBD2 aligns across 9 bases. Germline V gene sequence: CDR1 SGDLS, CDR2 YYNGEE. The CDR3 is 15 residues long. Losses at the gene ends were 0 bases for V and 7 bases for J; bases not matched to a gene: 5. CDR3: CASSVGLAGFNEQFF. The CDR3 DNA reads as TGTGCCAGCAGCGTAGGGCTAGCGGGGTTTAATGAGCAGTTCTTC. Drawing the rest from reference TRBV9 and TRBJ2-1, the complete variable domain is DSGVTQTPKHLITATGQRVTLRCSPRSGDLSVYWYQQSLDQGLQFLIQYYNGEERAKGNILERFSAQQFPDLHSELNLSSLELGDSALYFCASSVGLAGFNEQFFGPGTRLTVL.

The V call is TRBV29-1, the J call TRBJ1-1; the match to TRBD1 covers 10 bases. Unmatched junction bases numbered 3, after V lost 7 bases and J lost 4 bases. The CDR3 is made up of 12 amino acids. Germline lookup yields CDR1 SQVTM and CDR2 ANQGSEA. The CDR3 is CSGRTGGTEAFF. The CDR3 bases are TGCAGCGGCCGGACAGGGGGCACTGAAGCTTTCTTT.

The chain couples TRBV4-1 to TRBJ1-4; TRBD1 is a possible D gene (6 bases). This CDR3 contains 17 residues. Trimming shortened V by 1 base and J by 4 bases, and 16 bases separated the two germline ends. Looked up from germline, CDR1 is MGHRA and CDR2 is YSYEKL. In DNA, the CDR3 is TGCGCCAGCAGCCAAGGACCTAGAGGGACACTTAATGAAAAACTGTTTTTT. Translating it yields CASSQGPRGTLNEKLFF.

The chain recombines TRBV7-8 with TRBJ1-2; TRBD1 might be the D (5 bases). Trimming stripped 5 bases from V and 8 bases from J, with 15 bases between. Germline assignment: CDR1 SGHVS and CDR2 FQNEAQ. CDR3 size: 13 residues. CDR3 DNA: TGTGCCAGCAGCCGAGACAGAACGGGAGGCTACACCTTC. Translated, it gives CASSRDRTGGYTF.

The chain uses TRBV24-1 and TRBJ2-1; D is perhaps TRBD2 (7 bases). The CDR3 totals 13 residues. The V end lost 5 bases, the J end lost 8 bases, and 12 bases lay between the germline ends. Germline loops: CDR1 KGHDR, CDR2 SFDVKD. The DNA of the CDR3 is TGTGCCACCAGTGCCCCGGGGGGCGATGAGCAGTTCTTC. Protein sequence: CATSAPGGDEQFF.

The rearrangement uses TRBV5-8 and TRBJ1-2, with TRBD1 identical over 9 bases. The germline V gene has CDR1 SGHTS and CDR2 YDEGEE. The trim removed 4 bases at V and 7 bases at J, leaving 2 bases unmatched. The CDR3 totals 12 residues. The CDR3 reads CASSRDRVGYTF. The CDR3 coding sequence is TGTGCCAGCAGCCGGGACAGGGTTGGCTACACCTTC.

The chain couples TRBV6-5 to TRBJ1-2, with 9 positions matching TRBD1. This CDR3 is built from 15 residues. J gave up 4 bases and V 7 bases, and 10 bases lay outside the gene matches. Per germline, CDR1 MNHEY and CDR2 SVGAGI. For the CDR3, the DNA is TGTGCCAGCAAAGATCCGGGACAGGGAGTCTATGGCTACACCTTC. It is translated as CASKDPGQGVYGYTF.

CDR3 protein: CASSLFPFSNYGYTF. CDR3 nucleotide sequence: TGTGCCAGCAGCTTATTTCCCTTTTCTAACTATGGCTACACCTTC. The chain has TRBV7-2 and TRBJ1-2; D is unresolved. V was clipped by 2 bases and J by 0 bases, with 10 bases between them. Germline loops: CDR1 SGHTA, CDR2 FQGNSA. The CDR3 spans 15 residues.

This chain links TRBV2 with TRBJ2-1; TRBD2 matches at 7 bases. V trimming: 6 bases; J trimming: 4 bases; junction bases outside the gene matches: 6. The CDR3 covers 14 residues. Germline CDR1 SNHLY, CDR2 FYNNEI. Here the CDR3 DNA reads TGTGCCAGCAGGATGACTAGCCGATACAATGAGCAGTTCTTC. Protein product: CASRMTSRYNEQFF.

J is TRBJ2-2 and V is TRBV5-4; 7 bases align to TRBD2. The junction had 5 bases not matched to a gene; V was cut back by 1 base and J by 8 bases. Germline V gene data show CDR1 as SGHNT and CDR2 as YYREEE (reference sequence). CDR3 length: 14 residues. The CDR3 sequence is CASSLSASGGELFF. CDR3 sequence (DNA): TGTGCCAGCAGCTTGTCGGCTAGCGGTGGGGAGCTGTTTTTT.

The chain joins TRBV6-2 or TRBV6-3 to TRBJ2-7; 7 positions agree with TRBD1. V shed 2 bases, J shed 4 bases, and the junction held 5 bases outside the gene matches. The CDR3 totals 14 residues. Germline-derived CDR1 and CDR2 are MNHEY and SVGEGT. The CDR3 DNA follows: TGTGCCAGCAGTTACATACAGGGGTCTTACGAGCAGTACGTC. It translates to CASSYIQGSYEQYV.

Written as DNA, the CDR3 is TGTGCCAGTAGTATGGGACAGGGTGATGGCTACACCTTC. As protein: CASSMGQGDGYTF. This chain joins TRBV19 and TRBJ1-2; 9 nucleotides match TRBD1. From germline, CDR1 is LNHDA and CDR2 SQIVND (reference sequence). V shed 3 bases and J 6 bases; nucleotides not matched to a gene: 2. The CDR3 is made up of 13 amino acids.

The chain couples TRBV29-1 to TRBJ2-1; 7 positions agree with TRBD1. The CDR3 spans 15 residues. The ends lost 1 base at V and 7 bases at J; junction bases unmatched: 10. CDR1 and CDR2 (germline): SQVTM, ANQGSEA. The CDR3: CSVEVFDRAGNEQFF. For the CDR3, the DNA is TGCAGCGTTGAAGTATTCGACAGGGCCGGGAATGAGCAGTTCTTC.

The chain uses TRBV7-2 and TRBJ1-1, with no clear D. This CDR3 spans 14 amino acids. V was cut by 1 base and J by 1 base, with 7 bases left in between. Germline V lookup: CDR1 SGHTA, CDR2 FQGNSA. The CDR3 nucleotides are TGTGCCAGCAGCTTAGGTGGGAGGAACACTGAAGCTTTCTTT. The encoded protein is CASSLGGRNTEAFF.

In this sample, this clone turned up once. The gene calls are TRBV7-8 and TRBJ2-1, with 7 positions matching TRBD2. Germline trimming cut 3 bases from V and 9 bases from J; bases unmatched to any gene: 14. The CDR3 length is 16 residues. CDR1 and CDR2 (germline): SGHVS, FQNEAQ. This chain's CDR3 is CASSLTRDYRLFEQFF. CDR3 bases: TGTGCCAGCAGCTTGACCCGGGACTACAGATTATTTGAGCAGTTCTTC.

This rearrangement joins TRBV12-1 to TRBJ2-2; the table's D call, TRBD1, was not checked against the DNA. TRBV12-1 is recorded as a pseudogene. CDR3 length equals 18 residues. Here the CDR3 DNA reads TGTGCCAGCAGCTTTGCGCGCCCAGGGGGCACGAGCACCGGGGAGCTGTTTTTT. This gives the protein CASSFARPGGTSTGELFF.

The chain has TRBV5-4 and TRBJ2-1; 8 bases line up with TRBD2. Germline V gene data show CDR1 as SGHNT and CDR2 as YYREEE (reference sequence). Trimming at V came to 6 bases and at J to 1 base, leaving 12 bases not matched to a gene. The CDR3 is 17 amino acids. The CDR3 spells CASTHGGGRLSYNEQFF. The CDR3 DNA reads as TGTGCCAGCACCCATGGGGGCGGGAGGCTTTCCTACAATGAGCAGTTCTTC.